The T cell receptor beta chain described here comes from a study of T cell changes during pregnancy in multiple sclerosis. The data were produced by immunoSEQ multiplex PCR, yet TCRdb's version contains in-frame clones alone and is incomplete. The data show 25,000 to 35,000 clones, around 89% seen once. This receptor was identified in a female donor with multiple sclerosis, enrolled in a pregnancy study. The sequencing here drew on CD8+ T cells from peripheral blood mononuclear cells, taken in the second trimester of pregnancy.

The CDR3 nucleotides read TGTGCCAGCAGCAGCGGGCAGGGCAATAATTCACCCCTCCACTTT. Residues: CASSSGQGNNSPLHF. This rearrangement joins TRBV13 to TRBJ1-6; possibly TRBD1 for D (5 bases). Trimming shortened V by 5 bases and J by 5 bases, and 13 bases separated the two germline ends. This CDR3 contains 15 residues. The germline gives CDR1 PRHDT, CDR2 FYEKMQ (reference sequence). Drawing the rest from reference TRBV13 and TRBJ1-6, the complete variable domain is AAGVIQSPRHLIKEKRETATLKCYPIPRHDTVYWYQQGPGQDPQFLISFYEKMQSDKGSIPDRFSAQQFSDYHSELNMSSLELGDSALYFCASSSGQGNNSPLHFGNGTRLTVT.